This passage covers 25 T cell receptor beta chains from one sample sequenced in a study of vaccination and CD4 T cells after COVID-19. The assay that was used to sequence DNA from cultured CD4+ T cells was the Oncomine TCR Beta short-read assay. Each CDR3 protein is one row after TCRdb ran MiXCR on the PCR reads. The repertoire includes 20,000 to 25,000 distinct CDR3 sequences, about 43% of them detected once, and about 13% sits in the top ten. Antigen specificity for these receptors is unknown. The time point was: late sampling 161 to 241 days after vaccination in a few convalescent patients. Treatment denoted: roughly ten-day PBMC culture with coronavirus spike peptide pools or control peptides (ViraFEST assay). The sample in question was CD4+ T cells from blood, cultured in vitro, obtained about 7 months after SARS-CoV-2 vaccination. The receptor source for this set is a human donor who had recovered from COVID-19.

The chain is built from TRBV6-1 and TRBJ2-1; D not certain. CDR3 size: 15 residues. The ends were cut back, 5 bases at V and 0 bases at J, with 11 bases in the middle. The germline gives CDR1 MNHNS, CDR2 SASEGT. The chain's CDR3 is CASSHTVSSYNEQFF. DNA for the CDR3: TGTGCCAGCAGTCACACTGTTAGCTCCTACAATGAGCAGTTCTTC.

This clonotype occurred once. A much larger clone differs from this one at a single base, so this may be a read error. The CDR3 nucleotides are TGTGCCACCAGTGATGGGGGCAGTGAAGCTTTCTTT. It encodes CATSDGGSEAFF. V and J are TRBV24-1 and TRBJ1-1, with D tentatively TRBD1 (6 bases). This CDR3 is 12 amino acids long. Germline-derived CDR1 and CDR2 are KGHDR and SFDVKD. Trimming removed 3 bases at V and 7 bases at J, with 8 bases between.

The J gene is TRBJ1-1, the V gene TRBV20-1, with D perhaps matching TRBD1 (6 bases). V lost 5 bases, J lost 1 base, and 17 bases lay in between. The length of the CDR3 is 15 residues. Germline values: CDR1 DFQATT, CDR2 SNEGSKA (reference sequence). This CDR3 reads CSAVGVGHKNTEAFF. The DNA for the CDR3 is TGCAGTGCTGTCGGGGTGGGACATAAGAACACTGAAGCTTTCTTT.

V gene TRBV24-1 combines with J gene TRBJ2-5; no reliable D call. Germline CDR1 KGHDR, CDR2 SFDVKD. The CDR3 extends over 13 amino acids. V was clipped by 3 bases and J by 5 bases, with 9 bases between them. CDR3 sequence: CATSDGSAETQYF. The DNA for the CDR3 is TGTGCCACCAGTGATGGGTCTGCGGAGACCCAGTACTTC.

V usage is TRBV7-9 and J usage is TRBJ2-1; 10 bases fit TRBD2. The V gene's germline CDR1 is SEHNR and CDR2 FQNEAQ (reference sequence). Unmatched junction bases numbered 12, after V lost 5 bases and J lost 5 bases. The CDR3 is made up of 17 amino acids. The CDR3 here is CASSPTPGTSEDNEQFF. The CDR3 bases are TGTGCCAGCAGCCCTACCCCCGGGACTAGCGAGGACAATGAGCAGTTCTTC.

V is TRBV2 and J is TRBJ2-5; no firm D call. Deletions cut 5 bases from V and 5 bases from J, with 18 bases between. This CDR3 is 15 amino acids long. The germline V gene encodes CDR1 SNHLY and CDR2 FYNNEI. CDR3 nucleotide sequence: TGTGCCAGCAGTCCCCAGCAGGATCAGATGGAGACCCAGTACTTC. Translation gives CASSPQQDQMETQYF. Together with reference TRBV2 and TRBJ2-5, the CDR3 gives the full variable domain: EPEVTQTPSHQVTQMGQEVILRCVPISNHLYFYWYRQILGQKVEFLVSFYNNEISEKSEIFDDQFSVERPDGSNFTLKIRSTKLEDSAMYFCASSPQQDQMETQYFGPGTRLLVL.

The V and J genes are TRBV11-3 and TRBJ2-7; TRBD2 matches 7 bases. With V trimmed by 5 bases and J by 4 bases, 11 bases remained unmatched. The CDR3 has 15 amino acids. The germline gives CDR1 SGHNT, CDR2 YENEEA. CDR3 nucleotides: TGTGCCAGCAGCCAGCATGAACTAGCGTTGTACGAGCAGTACTTC. Residues: CASSQHELALYEQYF.

This clonotype has more than one count but fewer than ten. The chain employs TRBV5-4 and TRBJ2-7; TRBD1 is a possible D gene (5 bases). The ends were cut back, 0 bases at V and 6 bases at J, with 7 bases in the middle. The V gene's germline CDR1 is SGHNT and CDR2 YYREEE (reference sequence). The CDR3 totals 12 residues. In DNA form, the CDR3 reads TGTGCCAGCAGCTTGGGAACAGGCGAGCAGTACTTC. Translation gives CASSLGTGEQYF. The full variable domain, rest sourced from reference TRBV5-4 and TRBJ2-7, is ETGVTQSPTHLIKTRGQQVTLRCSSQSGHNTVSWYQQALGQGPQFIFQYYREEENGRGNFPPRFSGLQFPNYSSELNVNALELDDSALYLCASSLGTGEQYFGPGTRLTVT.

The chain employs TRBV20-1 and TRBJ1-3; no clear D gene. This CDR3 has 12 residues. Germline V gene sequence: CDR1 DFQATT, CDR2 SNEGSKA (reference sequence). The V gene lost 6 bases and the J gene lost 2 bases, with 8 bases spanning the gap. CDR3 residues: CSAASAGNTIYF. In DNA form, the CDR3 reads TGCAGTGCCGCGAGCGCTGGAAACACCATATATTTT.

The sample holds a few counts of this clonotype. V gene TRBV5-1 combines with J gene TRBJ2-5; D call uncertain. Germline V gene data show CDR1 as SGHRS and CDR2 as YFSETQ. The V end lost 2 bases, the J end lost 1 base, and 6 bases lay between the germline ends. The CDR3 length is 13 residues. The CDR3 sequence is CASSFNTQETQYF. CDR3 in DNA: TGCGCCAGCAGCTTCAACACCCAAGAGACCCAGTACTTC.

This clonotype appeared a few times. This chain uses TRBV6-1 with TRBJ2-3; 11 bases agree with TRBD2. With 7 bases clipped from V and 3 bases from J, the junction kept 6 bases outside the gene matches. From germline, CDR1 is MNHNS and CDR2 SASEGT. CDR3 length equals 15 residues. The CDR3 here is CASTQGLAETDTQYF. In DNA form, the CDR3 reads TGTGCCAGCACTCAGGGACTAGCGGAGACAGATACGCAGTATTTT.

This clonotype was seen only once. The chain is built from TRBV6-1 and TRBJ2-3; TRBD1 agrees at 12 bases. This CDR3 is built from 13 residues. Germline V lookup: CDR1 MNHNS, CDR2 SASEGT. Trimming at V came to 8 bases and at J to 4 bases, leaving 1 base not matched to a gene. The CDR3 DNA is TGTGCCAGCGGGACAGGGGGCTCAGATACGCAGTATTTT. Its translation is CASGTGGSDTQYF.

This chain joins TRBV24-1 and TRBJ2-3, with D perhaps TRBD1 or TRBD2 (5 bases each). The V end was cut by 7 bases, the J end by 5 bases, with 18 bases between. Germline CDR1 and CDR2: KGHDR and SFDVKD. CDR3 length: 15 amino acids. The CDR3 region has the DNA TGTGCCACCAGCGGAGAGGGGCTAGTGGGAGATACGCAGTATTTT. Translation: CATSGEGLVGDTQYF.

V gene TRBV20-1 combines with J gene TRBJ2-1; 13 bases align to TRBD2. Trimming took 6 bases from V and 7 from J; bases not matched to a gene: 6. The germline V gene encodes CDR1 DFQATT and CDR2 SNEGSKA (reference sequence). This CDR3 comprises 14 residues. The CDR3 loop reads CSARLAGGANEQFF. CDR3 nucleotides: TGCAGTGCCAGACTAGCGGGAGGAGCAAATGAGCAGTTCTTC.

The rearrangement joins TRBV27 to TRBJ2-5, with D unresolved. The V end was cut by 2 bases, the J end by 5 bases, with 3 bases between. There are 11 residues in the CDR3. The germline gives CDR1 MNHEY, CDR2 SMNVEV (reference sequence). CDR3 sequence reads: CASSLTETQYF. The CDR3 DNA reads as TGTGCCAGCAGTTTAACCGAGACCCAGTACTTC.

The chain recombines TRBV10-3 with TRBJ2-3; TRBD2 matches 10 bases. CDR3 length equals 13 residues. The J segment lost 7 bases and the V segment lost 11 bases, leaving 9 bases of the junction unmatched. Germline V lookup: CDR1 ENHRY, CDR2 SYGVKD. CDR3: CASSSGSSNTQYF. In DNA form, the CDR3 reads TGTGCCTCCTCTAGCGGGAGTTCAAATACGCAGTATTTT.

This rearrangement joins TRBV6-5 to TRBJ1-1, with TRBD1 as a possible D gene (5 bases). The CDR3 runs 14 residues. The ends were cut back, 4 bases at V and 3 bases at J, with 12 bases in the middle. In germline, CDR1 is MNHEY, CDR2 SVGAGI. The chain's CDR3 is CASSFSGTYTEAFF. DNA for the CDR3: TGTGCCAGCAGTTTCTCCGGGACCTACACTGAAGCTTTCTTT.

The V gene is TRBV7-9, the J gene TRBJ1-1, with no clear D. This CDR3 is built from 13 residues. Germline CDR1 reads SEHNR; CDR2 reads FQNEAQ (reference sequence). With 3 bases removed from V and 1 base from J, the gap between germline ends came to 6 bases. The CDR3 region is CASSFVENTEAFF. CDR3 DNA sequence: TGTGCCAGCAGCTTTGTTGAGAACACTGAAGCTTTCTTT.

The chain combines TRBV23-1 with TRBJ2-7; D perhaps matches TRBD1 (5 bases). TRBV23-1 falls under the ORF class, with uncertain function. The germline V and J ends were trimmed by 4 bases and 7 bases, with 35 bases remaining between them. This CDR3 spans 20 amino acids. CDR3 in DNA: TGCGCCAGCAGTCTCCTCTCGGTCCCCCAGGGTCCTCAGATCCCTGGAGAGCAGTACTTC. Translation: CASSLLSVPQGPQIPGEQYF.

This clonotype was picked up a small number of times. This sequence joins TRBV7-8 and TRBJ2-3; 9 positions agree with TRBD2. The CDR3 is 14 amino acids. The germline V gene has CDR1 SGHVS and CDR2 FQNEAQ. With V trimmed by 4 bases and J by 4 bases, 3 bases remained unmatched. CDR3 in DNA: TGTGCCAGCAGCTCCCAGCGGGGGGCAGATACGCAGTATTTT. As protein: CASSSQRGADTQYF.

The chain carries TRBV19 and TRBJ2-7; the D gene is possibly TRBD1 (6 bases). Germline CDR1 reads LNHDA; CDR2 reads SQIVND (reference sequence). The CDR3 runs 14 residues. Trimming cost V 3 bases and J 4 bases, with 13 bases left between them. CDR3 residues: CASSMGQGLYEQYF. In DNA form, the CDR3 reads TGTGCCAGTAGTATGGGTCAGGGGCTTTACGAGCAGTACTTC.

This clonotype was observed once. The V and J genes are TRBV7-9 and TRBJ1-3; weak D call: TRBD1 (5 bases). The CDR3 runs to 14 residues. V lost 2 bases, J lost 0 bases, and 5 bases lay in between. CDR1 and CDR2 from the germline V gene are SEHNR and FQNEAQ (reference sequence). The CDR3: CASSLQGSGNTIYF. The CDR3 DNA is TGTGCCAGCAGCTTACAGGGCTCTGGAAACACCATATATTTT.

This clonotype has a handful of counts. The chain uses TRBV15 and TRBJ1-3; the D gene is possibly TRBD1 (6 bases). V lost 5 bases and J 1 base, leaving 9 bases between the germline ends. CDR1 and CDR2 from the germline V gene are LNHNV and YYDKDF (reference sequence). The CDR3 spans 14 residues. The CDR3, as DNA: TGTGCCACCAGCTTCGGGACATCTGGAAACACCATATATTTT. Its protein product is CATSFGTSGNTIYF.

The CDR3 spells CSARDYAGNIQYF. DNA for the CDR3: TGCAGTGCTAGAGATTACGCGGGGAACATTCAGTACTTC. This rearrangement joins TRBV20-1 to TRBJ2-4; maybe TRBD2 (6 bases). The CDR3 extends over 13 amino acids. V was pared by 0 bases and J by 7 bases, with 10 bases between. Germline CDR1 and CDR2: DFQATT and SNEGSKA (reference sequence).

This clonotype occurred a few times. J is TRBJ1-2 and V is TRBV6-1; D remains unclear. V was cut by 2 bases and J by 5 bases, with 15 bases left in between. Germline V gene data show CDR1 as MNHNS and CDR2 as SASEGT. The CDR3 has 15 amino acids. CDR3 coding DNA: TGTGCCAGCAGTGAATCTGGGGAGGGAGGTTATGGCTACACCTTC. Translating gives CASSESGEGGYGYTF.